This TCR beta chain was sequenced in a study of shared clonotypes between healthy human individuals. Sequencing was performed with immunoSEQ multiplex PCR; in TCRdb, only in-frame clones are kept and a portion is missing. The sample carries about 2.3 million clones, about nine tenths recorded once. This receptor was obtained from a man aged 18 to 29 in good health. Some clones in this sample may be carry-over from other donors' samples. Sequenced: naive CD4+ T cells from PBMCs. Sample subset: CD45RA+ positively selected.

The CDR3 DNA reads as TGTGCCAGCAGCGTACAGCAGAACAATGAGCAGTTCTTC. Residues: CASSVQQNNEQFF. The rearrangement joins TRBV9 to TRBJ2-1; D remains unclear. Looked up from germline, CDR1 is SGDLS and CDR2 is YYNGEE. V was clipped by 1 base and J by 5 bases, with 7 bases between them. This CDR3 has 13 amino acids.